Following are 20 T cell receptor beta chains from one sample sequenced in a study of cytomegalovirus exposure and HLA in healthy donors. Amplification used 60 Vbeta primers and 13 Jbeta primers. TCRdb keeps only in-frame clones here, not all; method: immunoSEQ multiplex PCR. The sample carries 90,000 to 120,000 clones, roughly four fifths recorded once. Sample: PBMCs. The receptors shown here come from a man in his late teens or twenties in good health and CMV-seronegative.

The chain links TRBV5-1 to TRBJ2-7; 9 bases are shared with TRBD1. V shed 4 bases and J 9 bases; nucleotides not matched to a gene: 14. From germline, CDR1 is SGHRS and CDR2 YFSETQ. CDR3 length: 15 residues. The DNA for the CDR3 is TGCGCCAGCAGCCTTCTCGAGACAGGGGGTTTCGGGCAGTACTTC. Amino acid sequence: CASSLLETGGFGQYF. Full variable domain (remainder filled in from reference TRBV5-1 and TRBJ2-7): KAGVTQTPRYLIKTRGQQVTLSCSPISGHRSVSWYQQTPGQGLQFLFEYFSETQRNKGNFPGRFSGRQFSNSRSEMNVSTLELGDSALYLCASSLLETGGFGQYFGPGTRLTVT.

J is TRBJ2-5 and V is TRBV25-1, with TRBD1 matching over 7 bases. This CDR3 comprises 13 residues. V lost 8 bases, J lost 2 bases, and 5 bases stayed unmatched. Germline V gene sequence: CDR1 MGHDK, CDR2 SYGVNS. The CDR3 loop is CASGDRKQETQYF. The CDR3 nucleotides are TGTGCCAGCGGGGACAGAAAACAAGAGACCCAGTACTTC.

A single count supports this clone. In nucleotides, the CDR3 is TGTGCCAGCAGCCAAGTAGCGGGGGGCTACAATGAGCAGTTCTTC. It yields the protein CASSQVAGGYNEQFF. This sequence joins TRBV6-5 and TRBJ2-1; 10 bases align to TRBD2. Germline V CDR1 and CDR2: MNHEY, SVGAGI. This CDR3 spans 15 amino acids. Trimming took 6 bases from V and 3 from J; bases not matched to a gene: 5.

V gene TRBV4-3 combines with J gene TRBJ2-5; 7 nucleotides line up with TRBD2. TRBJ2-7 explains the end of the DNA better; the J call may be wrong. This CDR3 is built from 16 residues. Germline values: CDR1 LGHNA, CDR2 YSLEER. For the CDR3, the DNA is TGCGCCAGCAGCCAAGATGGGGGAGGGCTCCCCTACGAGCAGTACTTC. Translated: CASSQDGGGLPYEQYF.

The gene calls are TRBV6-5 and TRBJ2-6; D is possibly TRBD2 (7 bases). V was shortened by 2 bases and J by 0 bases, with 8 bases between the two germline ends. The CDR3 loop spans 16 amino acids. Germline V gene data show CDR1 as MNHEY and CDR2 as SVGAGI. CDR3 DNA sequence: TGTGCCAGCAGTTACGGGGGGGCCTCTGGGGCCAACGTCCTGACTTTC. Translated, it gives CASSYGGASGANVLTF.

The rearrangement links TRBV7-3 to TRBJ1-3; D not certain. Germline CDR1 SGHTA, CDR2 FQGTGA. The CDR3 extends over 18 amino acids. V lost 6 bases and J 1 base, leaving 22 bases between the germline ends. The CDR3 sequence: CASRRIMREAHSGNTIYF. CDR3 nucleotide sequence: TGTGCCAGCAGAAGGATCATGAGGGAGGCCCATTCTGGAAACACCATATATTTT.

The CDR3 sequence: CASRRLGEQFF. Written as DNA, the CDR3 is TGTGCCAGCAGGAGACTGGGTGAGCAGTTCTTC. The chain has TRBV27 and TRBJ2-1; D remains ambiguous. The CDR3 sequence is 11 residues long. Trimming removed 6 bases from V and 9 bases from J, with 9 bases in between. From germline, CDR1 is MNHEY and CDR2 SMNVEV (reference sequence).

The chain uses TRBV7-2 and TRBJ2-2; 9 bases agree with TRBD2. This CDR3 is 16 amino acids long. The J segment lost 5 bases and the V segment lost 0 bases, leaving 4 bases of the junction unmatched. Germline values: CDR1 SGHTA, CDR2 FQGNSA. CDR3 nucleotide sequence: TGTGCCAGCAGCTTAGCGGGGGCGGGGGGGACCGGGGAGCTGTTTTTT. Amino acid sequence: CASSLAGAGGTGELFF.

The chain joins TRBV5-1 to TRBJ1-3; 7 bases fit TRBD1. The length of the CDR3 is 17 residues. CDR1 and CDR2 (germline): SGHRS, YFSETQ. V lost 4 bases and J lost 0; bases outside the gene matches: 10. In nucleotides, the CDR3 is TGCGCCAGCAGCCTGTTCGGGACAGTGAGCTCTGGAAACACCATATATTTT. Amino acid sequence: CASSLFGTVSSGNTIYF.

V usage is TRBV7-9 and J usage is TRBJ1-5; TRBD1 matches at 8 bases. From germline, CDR1 is SEHNR and CDR2 FQNEAQ (reference sequence). The CDR3 loop spans 13 amino acids. The trim removed 5 bases at V and 7 bases at J, leaving 4 bases unmatched. CDR3 coding DNA: TGTGCCAGCAGCGACCCAGGGGGCCAGCCCCAGCATTTT. Amino acids: CASSDPGGQPQHF.

This chain uses TRBV6-5 with TRBJ1-1; D perhaps matches TRBD1 (5 bases). V lost 8 bases and J lost 4, with 20 bases in between. CDR3 length equals 15 residues. The germline V gene encodes CDR1 MNHEY and CDR2 SVGAGI. Here the CDR3 reads CASYPVQGSLTEAFF. The CDR3 nucleotides read TGTGCCAGCTACCCTGTTCAGGGTAGTCTCACTGAAGCTTTCTTT.

The gene calls are TRBV6-4 and TRBJ2-3; D perhaps matches TRBD2 (7 bases). Trimming left V 2 bases short and J 7 bases short, with 10 bases between. The germline gives CDR1 MRHNA, CDR2 SNTAGT. The CDR3 length is 13 residues. CDR3 DNA sequence: TGTGCCAGCAGTGACGGGGGGGCATATACGCAGTATTTT. Encoded protein: CASSDGGAYTQYF.

This chain uses TRBV5-1 with TRBJ2-5; the D gene is possibly TRBD1 (8 bases). The germline V gene encodes CDR1 SGHRS and CDR2 YFSETQ. Trimming removed 3 bases from V and 11 bases from J, with 26 bases in between. CDR3 length equals 16 residues. CDR3 residues: CASSSGGTRTGREQYF. In DNA, the CDR3 is TGCGCCAGCAGCTCCGGAGGAACCAGGACAGGGAGGGAGCAGTACTTC.

J is TRBJ1-2 and V is TRBV15, with 11 positions matching TRBD1. CDR1 LNHNV and CDR2 YYDKDF come from the germline V gene (reference sequence). With V trimmed by 3 bases and J by 8 bases, 11 bases remained unmatched. This CDR3 comprises 16 residues. The CDR3, as DNA: TGTGCCACCAGCAGGGTGGCGGGGACAGGGGGTGGGGGCTACACCTTC. Its protein product is CATSRVAGTGGGGYTF. The full variable domain, its missing parts supplied by reference TRBV15 and TRBJ1-2, is DAMVIQNPRYQVTQFGKPVTLSCSQTLNHNVMYWYQQKSSQAPKLLFHYYDKDFNNEADTPDNFQSRRPNTSFCFLDIRSPGLGDTAMYLCATSRVAGTGGGGYTFGSGTRLTVV.

V usage is TRBV7-2 and J usage is TRBJ2-1, with D unclear. The V gene's germline CDR1 is SGHTA and CDR2 FQGNSA. The CDR3 spans 15 residues. Trimming took 5 bases from V and 5 from J, leaving 16 bases between them. The chain's CDR3 is CASSQTLAGNNEQFF. The CDR3 nucleotides read TGTGCCAGCAGCCAAACTTTGGCAGGCAACAATGAGCAGTTCTTC.

This clone was recorded only once. The CDR3 here is CASTPGLVRETQYF. For the CDR3, the DNA is TGTGCCAGCACCCCCGGACTAGTGAGAGAGACCCAGTACTTC. The chain links TRBV5-4 to TRBJ2-5; 7 bases are shared with TRBD2. Germline V CDR1 and CDR2: SGHNT, YYREEE (reference sequence). Germline trimming cut 6 bases from V and 4 bases from J; bases unmatched to any gene: 9. CDR3 length: 14 residues. The full variable domain, rest sourced from reference TRBV5-4 and TRBJ2-5, is ETGVTQSPTHLIKTRGQQVTLRCSSQSGHNTVSWYQQALGQGPQFIFQYYREEENGRGNFPPRFSGLQFPNYSSELNVNALELDDSALYLCASTPGLVRETQYFGPGTRLLVL.

This clone appeared a few times. V is TRBV6-1 and J is TRBJ2-7; D is undetermined. V was clipped by 4 bases and J by 5 bases, with 9 bases between them. Germline V gives CDR1 MNHNS, CDR2 SASEGT. The CDR3 extends over 12 amino acids. CDR3 DNA sequence: TGTGCCAGCAGTGTTTCTAGACACGAGCAGTACTTC. The encoded protein is CASSVSRHEQYF.

This clone was seen just once. The rearrangement uses TRBV5-5 and TRBJ2-7, with 7 nucleotides matching TRBD2. Germline V gene lookup returns CDR1 SGHKS and CDR2 YYEKEE (reference sequence). There are 13 residues in the CDR3. V gave up 4 bases and J gave up 7 bases; unmatched junction bases: 8. DNA for the CDR3: TGTGCCAGCAGCCCCATAGGAGCGGGGGAGCAGTACTTC. Its protein is CASSPIGAGEQYF.

The genes are TRBV18 and TRBJ2-7; D gene unclear. V shed 6 bases and J shed 4 bases, with 13 bases lying between them. This CDR3 has 13 residues. Germline V gives CDR1 KGHSH, CDR2 LQKENI. This CDR3 is CASSPGPTYEQYF. The CDR3 DNA follows: TGTGCCAGCTCGCCGGGTCCCACTTACGAGCAGTACTTC. Supplemented by reference TRBV18 and TRBJ2-7, the full variable domain reads NAGVMQNPRHLVRRRGQEARLRCSPMKGHSHVYWYRQLPEEGLKFMVYLQKENIIDESGMPKERFSAEFPKEGPSILRIQQVVRGDSAAYFCASSPGPTYEQYFGPGTRLTVT.

The V call is TRBV5-4, the J call TRBJ1-2; D not certain. Germline loops: CDR1 SGHNT, CDR2 YYREEE (reference sequence). The CDR3 is made up of 13 amino acids. V shed 7 bases and J shed 0 bases, with 10 bases lying between them. CDR3 DNA sequence: TGTGCCAGCGGTGGCGGCGCTAACTATGGCTACACCTTC. It encodes CASGGGANYGYTF.